Listed here is a single T cell receptor beta chain. The antigen is not known. The CDR3 is 11 residues long. Germline V gene sequence: CDR1 LNHDA, CDR2 SQIVND (reference sequence). Trimming stripped 10 bases from V and 10 bases from J, with 16 bases between. The PCR made use of 60 Vbeta and 13 Jbeta primers. Profiled with immunoSEQ multiplex PCR; TCRdb holds only in-frame clones, not every one. The data contain some 81,000 clones, 60% to 75% of them singletons. The entry originates in a study of cytomegalovirus exposure and HLA in healthy donors. Turning to the study itself: Of the donors genotyped, some 400 in all, 65% to 90% fell in the Caucasian-associated ancestry cluster.

General study findings and limits: Sequencing probably produced one cluster of sequence variants that were highly shared. Presence/absence analyses rested on an assumption that sequencing depth was roughly uniform across donors.

The sample consisted of PBMCs. The V call is TRBV19, the J call TRBJ1-1; no clear D gene. The TCR sequence derives from a woman aged 40 to 55 in good health and CMV-seropositive. The CDR3 protein is CAIRTPEGAFF. The CDR3 DNA reads TGTGCCATTAGGACCCCCGAGGGAGCTTTCTTT.